These 31 T cell receptor beta chains were sequenced from one sample in a study of shared clonotypes between healthy human individuals. Only in-frame clones appear in the TCRdb table, and some are missing; sequencing was by immunoSEQ multiplex PCR. The sample lists about 2.5 million clones, 85% to 95% occurring once. The material sequenced was naive CD4+ T cells from PBMCs. Sample subset: CD45RA+ positively selected. These receptors all stem from a man in his late teens or twenties in good health. Some clones in this sample may be carry-over from other donors' samples.

The genes are TRBV9 and TRBJ1-2; D is unresolved. CDR3 size: 13 residues. The V and J ends lost 6 bases and 7 bases respectively, with 16 bases between them. Germline lookup yields CDR1 SGDLS and CDR2 YYNGEE. The CDR3, as DNA: TGTGCCAGCACCTCTCCGGGAGTCGGTGGCTACACCTTC. Amino acid sequence: CASTSPGVGGYTF.

The chain joins TRBV5-6 to TRBJ1-2; D possibly corresponds to TRBD1 (5 bases). CDR1 and CDR2 (germline): SGHDT, YYEEEE. V was cut by 5 bases and J by 4 bases, with 24 bases left in between. CDR3 length: 17 amino acids. In nucleotides, the CDR3 is TGTGCCAGCAGGGAGACTAAGGGGAGCGTAGGTAGCTATGGCTACACCTTC. Amino acid sequence: CASRETKGSVGSYGYTF.

The chain has TRBV5-1 and TRBJ2-7; weak D call: TRBD2 (6 bases). The CDR3 extends over 14 amino acids. Between the trimmed V and J ends, which lost 4 bases and 2 bases, there was a span of 13 bases. The germline CDR1 and CDR2 sequences are SGHRS and YFSETQ. CDR3 coding DNA: TGCGCCAGCAGCGCTAGCGCACCAACCTACGAGCAGTACTTC. Protein product: CASSASAPTYEQYF. The full variable domain, with the rest looked up from reference TRBV5-1 and TRBJ2-7, is KAGVTQTPRYLIKTRGQQVTLSCSPISGHRSVSWYQQTPGQGLQFLFEYFSETQRNKGNFPGRFSGRQFSNSRSEMNVSTLELGDSALYLCASSASAPTYEQYFGPGTRLTVT.

The rearrangement uses TRBV28 and TRBJ1-5; D gene uncertain. The CDR3 has 16 residues. Germline V gives CDR1 MDHEN, CDR2 SYDVKM. Trimming left V 7 bases short and J 1 base short, with 17 bases between. CDR3 DNA sequence: TGTGCCAGCACCGGGGAGGCACGACCAAGCAATCAGCCCCAGCATTTT. Its protein product is CASTGEARPSNQPQHF.

The CDR3 DNA is TGTGCCAGCAGTTCCCAGGCGGGACAGGAGACCCAGTACTTC. Protein sequence: CASSSQAGQETQYF. V usage is TRBV28 and J usage is TRBJ2-5; D is perhaps TRBD1 (7 bases). This CDR3 comprises 14 residues. Germline CDR1 is MDHEN and CDR2 is SYDVKM. Trimming pared 4 bases from V and 5 bases from J, leaving 14 bases between.

To note about this clone: In the same sample, other DNA sequences code for this CDR3. The rearrangement uses TRBV28 and TRBJ2-1; 7 bases align to TRBD2. The junction had 5 bases not matched to a gene; V was cut back by 3 bases and J by 6 bases. CDR3 length: 14 residues. Germline V CDR1 and CDR2: MDHEN, SYDVKM. CDR3 residues: CASSFGGSSNEQFF. CDR3 DNA sequence: TGTGCCAGCAGTTTCGGCGGGAGCTCCAATGAGCAGTTCTTC.

This clone was seen a single time. The gene calls are TRBV7-2 and TRBJ2-3, with D hard to call. Germline CDR1 and CDR2: SGHTA and FQGNSA. The germline V and J ends were trimmed by 5 bases and 8 bases, with 14 bases remaining between them. There are 13 residues in the CDR3. CDR3 protein: CASSIETTSTQYF. The CDR3 DNA follows: TGTGCCAGCAGCATAGAAACGACAAGTACGCAGTATTTT.

The chain recombines TRBV28 with TRBJ1-2, with 8 positions matching TRBD1. V lost 6 bases, J lost 7 bases, and 10 bases stayed unmatched. Germline CDR1 is MDHEN and CDR2 is SYDVKM. The CDR3 extends over 14 amino acids. The CDR3 DNA sequence: TGTGCCAGCAGGTTAACCGCAGGGGGCTCTGGCTACACCTTC. Protein: CASRLTAGGSGYTF.

This chain uses TRBV21-1 with TRBJ1-3. TRBV21-1 is given as a pseudogene. There are 17 residues in the CDR3. The CDR3 DNA sequence: TGTGCCAGCAGCAATTATTCTGTGCCACTCTCTGGAAACACCATATATTTT. Translation: CASSNYSVPLSGNTIYF.

The rearrangement joins TRBV10-3 to TRBJ2-2; TRBD2 matches at 10 bases. The CDR3 covers 18 residues. In germline, CDR1 is ENHRY, CDR2 SYGVKD. V was pared by 4 bases and J by 2 bases, with 10 bases of the junction left unmatched. This CDR3 reads CAISVLAGSLGNTGELFF. The DNA for the CDR3 is TGTGCCATCAGTGTACTAGCGGGATCCTTAGGCAACACCGGGGAGCTGTTTTTT.

The chain joins TRBV4-1 to TRBJ2-5; 10 bases map to TRBD1. The CDR3 is 15 amino acids. Germline CDR1 reads MGHRA; CDR2 reads YSYEKL. V shed 5 bases, J shed 3 bases, and the junction held 6 bases outside the gene matches. DNA of the CDR3: TGCGCCAGCAGCAACCCGGGACAGGGGAAAGAGACCCAGTACTTC. Amino acid sequence: CASSNPGQGKETQYF.

V usage is TRBV7-8 and J usage is TRBJ2-1; 7 bases align to TRBD2. CDR3 length equals 16 residues. The germline gives CDR1 SGHVS, CDR2 FQNEAQ. V shed 2 bases, J shed 4 bases, and the junction held 8 bases outside the gene matches. Here the CDR3 DNA reads TGTGCCAGCAGCTTACTTAGTGCTAGCGGATACAATGAGCAGTTCTTC. The encoded protein is CASSLLSASGYNEQFF.

The chain employs TRBV30 and TRBJ1-3; the D is unclear. The CDR3 totals 14 residues. Per the germline V gene, CDR1 is GTSNPN and CDR2 is SVGIG (reference sequence). Trimming took off 3 bases at V and 0 bases at J, with 9 bases between the two ends. The CDR3 spells CAWSLEGSGNTIYF. The DNA for the CDR3 is TGTGCCTGGAGCTTAGAGGGCTCTGGAAACACCATATATTTT.

The chain recombines TRBV13 with TRBJ1-1; tentatively, D is TRBD1 (5 bases). V shed 2 bases and J shed 2 bases, with 12 bases lying between them. From germline, CDR1 is PRHDT and CDR2 FYEKMQ (reference sequence). The CDR3 covers 15 residues. The CDR3 region is CASSLRGTANTEAFF. DNA for the CDR3: TGTGCCAGCAGCTTACGCGGGACGGCCAACACTGAAGCTTTCTTT.

The rearrangement joins TRBV5-1 to TRBJ2-3; D remains unclear. V lost 5 bases to trimming and J lost 2 bases, with 12 bases between them. Germline V CDR1 and CDR2: SGHRS, YFSETQ. The length of the CDR3 is 14 residues. The CDR3, as DNA: TGCGCCAGCAGGGTATCACAGTTCACAGATACGCAGTATTTT. It is translated as CASRVSQFTDTQYF.

The V and J genes are TRBV30 and TRBJ2-3; D ambiguous. The ends were cut back, 3 bases at V and 6 bases at J, with 10 bases in the middle. CDR1 and CDR2 (germline): GTSNPN, SVGIG (reference sequence). CDR3 length: 12 residues. In DNA form, the CDR3 reads TGTGCCTGGAGCCTCTCATTGGATACGCAGTATTTT. It specifies CAWSLSLDTQYF.

The chain joins TRBV21-1 to TRBJ2-7; the listed D gene, TRBD2, was not tested against the DNA. TRBV21-1 is listed as a pseudogene. There are 15 residues in the CDR3. The DNA of the CDR3 is TGTGCCACCTACCGACGGGCGGGAGGGCCCCACGAGCAGTACTTC. Its translation: CATYRRAGGPHEQYF.

The chain employs TRBV6-1 and TRBJ2-3; weak D call: TRBD1 (6 bases). Trimming shortened V by 7 bases and J by 6 bases, and 20 bases separated the two germline ends. The germline CDR1 and CDR2 sequences are MNHNS and SASEGT. There are 15 residues in the CDR3. CDR3 in amino acids: CASKIIQGAGDTQYF. Here the CDR3 DNA reads TGTGCCAGCAAGATTATACAGGGCGCTGGGGATACGCAGTATTTT.

This clone was seen once. As DNA, the CDR3 is TGTGCCTGGAGTGTCAAAGGGGTGAGTGGGGCCAACGTCCTGACTTTC. As protein: CAWSVKGVSGANVLTF. The chain couples TRBV30 to TRBJ2-6; a possible D gene is TRBD1 (5 bases). The CDR3 spans 16 residues. V lost 0 bases to trimming and J lost 3 bases, with 12 bases between them. CDR1 is GTSNPN, CDR2 SVGIG, per germline (reference sequence).

The chain is built from TRBV5-1 and TRBJ1-2; D not certain. Germline V gives CDR1 SGHRS, CDR2 YFSETQ. The CDR3 is 13 residues long. Trimming stripped 7 bases from V and 0 bases from J, with 10 bases between. The CDR3 is CASREGPNYGYTF. The CDR3 nucleotides read TGCGCCAGCCGGGAGGGCCCTAACTATGGCTACACCTTC. Supplemented by reference TRBV5-1 and TRBJ1-2, the full variable domain reads KAGVTQTPRYLIKTRGQQVTLSCSPISGHRSVSWYQQTPGQGLQFLFEYFSETQRNKGNFPGRFSGRQFSNSRSEMNVSTLELGDSALYLCASREGPNYGYTFGSGTRLTVV.

V and J are TRBV7-2 and TRBJ2-2; D unclear. This CDR3 has 14 residues. Per the germline V gene, CDR1 is SGHTA and CDR2 is FQGNSA. V lost 5 bases, J lost 6 bases, and 13 bases lay in between. CDR3 bases: TGTGCCAGCAGCATTAGTGGGGTTCCCGGGGAGCTGTTTTTT. Translation gives CASSISGVPGELFF.

This sequence joins TRBV5-1 and TRBJ1-4; D is unresolved. Deletions cut 3 bases from V and 5 bases from J, with 8 bases between. Germline assignment: CDR1 SGHRS and CDR2 YFSETQ. This CDR3 has 13 residues. This CDR3 is CASSYLPNEKLFF. The CDR3 nucleotides are TGCGCCAGCAGCTATCTACCGAATGAAAAACTGTTTTTT. The variable domain in full, completed from reference TRBV5-1 and TRBJ1-4, reads KAGVTQTPRYLIKTRGQQVTLSCSPISGHRSVSWYQQTPGQGLQFLFEYFSETQRNKGNFPGRFSGRQFSNSRSEMNVSTLELGDSALYLCASSYLPNEKLFFGSGTQLSVL.

This chain joins TRBV11-3 and TRBJ2-1; the match to TRBD2 covers 8 bases. The CDR3 loop spans 15 amino acids. Germline trimming cut 2 bases from V and 7 bases from J; bases unmatched to any gene: 7. CDR1 is SGHNT and CDR2 is YENEEA in the germline V gene. The CDR3 spells CASSLSFGRGNEQFF. The CDR3 DNA is TGTGCCAGCAGCTTATCTTTCGGGAGGGGGAATGAGCAGTTCTTC.

The J gene is TRBJ2-7, the V gene TRBV5-1; D is perhaps TRBD1 (6 bases). This CDR3 is built from 16 residues. Deletions cut 1 base from V and 0 bases from J, with 14 bases between. In germline, CDR1 is SGHRS, CDR2 YFSETQ. The DNA for the CDR3 is TGCGCCAGCAGCTTGCAATACAGGGACCCCTCCTACGAGCAGTACTTC. It is translated as CASSLQYRDPSYEQYF.

The genes are TRBV10-3 and TRBJ1-5, with D uncertain. The CDR3 covers 13 residues. The germline V gene has CDR1 ENHRY and CDR2 SYGVKD. Deletions cut 0 bases from V and 3 bases from J, with 3 bases between. The CDR3 DNA follows: TGTGCCATCAGTGAGTCGGCCAATCAGCCCCAGCATTTT. Amino acid sequence: CAISESANQPQHF.

The V gene is TRBV15, the J gene TRBJ2-7; 15 bases agree with TRBD2. Germline assignment: CDR1 LNHNV and CDR2 YYDKDF (reference sequence). Trimming removed 5 bases from V and 3 bases from J; junction bases left unmatched: 5. The CDR3 sequence is 16 residues long. CDR3 residues: CATSRGTSGRIYEQYF. In DNA, the CDR3 is TGTGCCACCAGCCGAGGGACTAGCGGGAGGATCTACGAGCAGTACTTC.

CDR3 bases: TGTGCCAGCAGCTTAAAGTGGTCCGGGACGACCTCCTACGAGCAGTACTTC. Its translation: CASSLKWSGTTSYEQYF. The chain recombines TRBV7-3 with TRBJ2-7, with D possibly called TRBD1 or TRBD2 (5 bases each). The CDR3 covers 17 residues. Germline loops: CDR1 SGHTA, CDR2 FQGTGA. V was clipped by 1 base and J by 0 bases, with 16 bases between them.

V is TRBV6-5 and J is TRBJ2-7; 12 bases fit TRBD1. This CDR3 is built from 12 residues. The germline V gene encodes CDR1 MNHEY and CDR2 SVGAGI. The CDR3 reads CATGTGGNEQYF. The CDR3 DNA reads TGTGCAACCGGGACAGGGGGCAACGAGCAGTACTTC.

As regards this clone: The identical CDR3 is also encoded by other nucleotide sequences in the sample. The chain is built from TRBV28 and TRBJ1-2, with TRBD1 as a possible D gene (6 bases). The V gene lost 3 bases and the J gene lost 4 bases, with 9 bases spanning the gap. The length of the CDR3 is 13 residues. The germline gives CDR1 MDHEN, CDR2 SYDVKM. The DNA of the CDR3 is TGTGCCAGCAGTTTTGGGGGCGCCTATGGCTACACCTTC. Translating gives CASSFGGAYGYTF.

CDR3 amino acids: CASSMSRVSTEAFF. CDR3 nucleotide sequence: TGTGCCAGCAGCATGTCCAGGGTCAGCACTGAAGCTTTCTTT. The chain uses TRBV11-2 and TRBJ1-1, with D perhaps matching TRBD1 (5 bases). Germline V gene data show CDR1 as SGHAT and CDR2 as FQNNGV. Trimming removed 5 bases at V and 4 bases at J, with 14 bases between. The CDR3 is 14 residues long.

As for this clone: Other DNA sequences in the same sample also yield this CDR3. The chain joins TRBV18 to TRBJ2-3; D remains unclear. Germline values: CDR1 KGHSH, CDR2 LQKENI. Trimming left V 3 bases short and J 6 bases short, with 10 bases between. There are 13 residues in the CDR3. The CDR3 reads CASSPPMADTQYF. Written as DNA, the CDR3 is TGTGCCAGCTCACCGCCTATGGCGGATACGCAGTATTTT.